A selection of T cell receptor beta chains follows, all from one sample in a study of T cells in Graves' hyperthyroidism and ophthalmopathy. TCRdb re-analysed the multiplex PCR reads in MiXCR, keeping a single row per CDR3 protein. The table includes a few hundred thousand distinct CDR3 sequences, around a sixth detected once. Sequenced material: blood. All receptors derive from a woman in her 30s with Graves' hyperthyroidism. Both conserved end residues are part of each CDR3. The D gene is left open where the match is weak. Size tells how often a clone was seen (once, few, many) or the class of an expanded clone, and some rows leave it out.

many	TRBV11-2	TRBJ2-2	TRBD1	TGTGCCAGCAGGACCCCACGGGACAGGGAGGACACCGGGGAGCTGTTTTTT	CASRTPRDREDTGELFF
.	TRBV20-1	TRBJ2-7	.	TGCAGTGCTGGGATCTTAGCGACCAACTCCTGCGAGCAGTACTTC	CSAGILATNSCEQYF
.	TRBV7-9	TRBJ1-4	.	TGTGCCAGCAGCTTAGTTACAACTAATGAAAAACTGTTTTTT	CASSLVTTNEKLFF
many	TRBV11-2	TRBJ1-2	.	TGTGCCAGCAGCATGCTCAGAGCACCATCTAACTATGGCTACACCTTC	CASSMLRAPSNYGYTF
.	TRBV7-2	TRBJ2-5	.	TGTGCCAGCAGCAAGACTAACAACCAAGAGACCCGGTACTTC	CASSKTNNQETRYF
.	TRBV7-2	TRBJ1-4	.	TGTGCCGGCAGCTTCGTCAGTCCTAATGAAAAACTGTTTTTT	CAGSFVSPNEKLFF
many	TRBV6-2/TRBV6-3	TRBJ1-1	.	TGTGCCAGCACCCTCGACCCCTCTTTGGCCACTGAAGCTTTCTTT	CASTLDPSLATEAFF
many	TRBV9	TRBJ2-1	TRBD1	TGTGCCAGCAGCGTAGTCCCAGCCGAGAACAGGGGCAATGAGCAGTTCTTC	CASSVVPAENRGNEQFF
many	TRBV7-3	TRBJ2-1	.	TGTGCCAGCAGCTTAAAGACAGCAACTGAGCAGTTCTTC	CASSLKTATEQFF
.	TRBV4-1	TRBJ2-7	TRBD1	TGCGCCAGCAGCCAAGGCGACAGGGCCGGCTACGAGCAGTACTTC	CASSQGDRAGYEQYF
few	TRBV6-5	TRBJ2-5	.	TGTGCCAGCAGTTACGCGACCGAGACCCAGTACTTC	CASSYATETQYF
many	TRBV28	TRBJ2-4	.	TGTGCCAGCAGTTCATGGGCGCTCAGGGATACCAAAAACATTCAGTACTTC	CASSSWALRDTKNIQYF
few	TRBV15	TRBJ2-1	.	TGTGCCACCAGCCGAGTGGGCCGCTCCTACAATGAGCAGTTCTTC	CATSRVGRSYNEQFF
many	TRBV5-5	TRBJ1-1	.	TGTGCCAGCAGCTTGTGGAGAGAGGCCACTGAAGCTTTCTTT	CASSLWREATEAFF
.	TRBV27	TRBJ1-4	.	TGTGCCAGCAGTTTACAATGGAGCGCTCGTACTAATGAAAAACTGTTTTTT	CASSLQWSARTNEKLFF
.	TRBV11-2	TRBJ2-1	TRBD2	TGTGCCAGCAGCTCCGGGACTAGCGGGAGTTCGAACAATGAGCAGTTCTTC	CASSSGTSGSSNNEQFF
.	TRBV9	TRBJ1-5	TRBD1	TGTGCCAGCAGCGGTCACCGGGACAGGGTCAATCAGCCCCAGCATTTT	CASSGHRDRVNQPQHF
.	TRBV6-5	TRBJ2-1	TRBD2	TGTGCCAGCAGTTACTTGGGAGTTCTAGCGGGGATATACAATGAGCAGTTCTTC	CASSYLGVLAGIYNEQFF
few	TRBV6-1	TRBJ2-2	TRBD2	TGTGCCAGCAGTGGCCTAGCGGGAGCGGCCGGGGAGCTGTTTTTT	CASSGLAGAAGELFF
.	TRBV30	TRBJ1-2	TRBD1	TGTGCCTGGAGTGTGGGACAGGGGGGCGTTGGCTACACCTTC	CAWSVGQGGVGYTF
few	TRBV5-1	TRBJ2-3	.	TGCGCCAGCAGCCGTAGCTGGGGTACCACAGATACGCAGTATTTT	CASSRSWGTTDTQYF
many	TRBV28	TRBJ1-2	.	TGTGCCAGCAGTTCGTGGACCAACAGCTATGGCTACACCTTC	CASSSWTNSYGYTF
many	TRBV19	TRBJ2-7	.	TGTGCCAGTACCTCCTCGAGAGGGAGGATCTCCTACGAGCAGTACTTC	CASTSSRGRISYEQYF
once	TRBV27	TRBJ2-7	.	TGTGCCGGCAGTGCCATGCAGGGCGAGCAGTACTTC	CAGSAMQGEQYF
many	TRBV7-2	TRBJ2-1	TRBD2	TGTGCCAGCAGCTTACAAGCGGGAGGTTATAATGAGCAGTTCTTC	CASSLQAGGYNEQFF
many	TRBV18	TRBJ2-7	.	TGTGCCAGCTCACCATCAGGGTTCCACGAGCAGTACTTC	CASSPSGFHEQYF
.	TRBV6-9	TRBJ2-1	.	TGTGCCAGCAGCACGCAAATAGAGGAGCAGTTCTTC	CASSTQIEEQFF
few	TRBV11-2	TRBJ2-7	TRBD2	TGTGCCAGCAGCCAAGATCCCCCTAGCGGGATTTCCGGCGAGCAGTACTTC	CASSQDPPSGISGEQYF
many	TRBV18	TRBJ2-7	TRBD1	TGTGCCAGCTCATCGGACAGGTACGAGCAGTACTTC	CASSSDRYEQYF
many	TRBV30	TRBJ2-2	.	TGTGCCTGGGGAGCGTCCGGGGAGCTGTTTTTT	CAWGASGELFF
many	TRBV13	TRBJ1-1	.	TGTGCCAGCAGTTACCAGGGCTTTGAAGCTTTCTTT	CASSYQGFEAFF
.	TRBV28	TRBJ2-5	TRBD2	TGTGCCAGCAGTGATTCGGGACTAGCGCCCCAAGAGACCCAGTACTTC	CASSDSGLAPQETQYF
many	TRBV5-1	TRBJ2-2	.	TGCGCCAGCAGAGGGCCATCGAACACCGGGGAGCTGTTTTTT	CASRGPSNTGELFF
many	TRBV30	TRBJ1-6	.	TGTGCTGGCCGGGGTTCCTGGAATTCACCCCTCCACTTT	CAGRGSWNSPLHF
many	TRBV5-1	TRBJ2-1	TRBD2	TGCGCCAGCAGCTTAGTGGCGGGAGGGCACAATGAGCAGTTCTTC	CASSLVAGGHNEQFF
many	TRBV2	TRBJ2-3	.	TGTGCCTTAGGGGACACAGATACGCAGTATTTT	CALGDTDTQYF
.	TRBV7-9	TRBJ2-1	.	TGTGCCAGCAGCCCACTCGGACACGGACACAATGAGCAGTTCTTC	CASSPLGHGHNEQFF
few	TRBV7-3	TRBJ2-6	.	TGTGCCAGCAGCTTAACGGGACTCAGATCTGGGGCCAACGTCCTGACTTTC	CASSLTGLRSGANVLTF
many	TRBV3-1	TRBJ2-3	TRBD2	TGTGCCAGCAGCACAACACTAGCGGACTACACAGATACGCAGTATTTT	CASSTTLADYTDTQYF
few	TRBV27	TRBJ2-4	TRBD1	TGTGCCAGCAGGGGACAGAGCTTGAACATTCAGTACTTC	CASRGQSLNIQYF
many	TRBV5-1	TRBJ1-4	.	TGCGCCAGCAGCCCGCCTGGGAATGAAAAACTGTTTTTT	CASSPPGNEKLFF
many	TRBV9	TRBJ1-2	.	TGTGCCAGCAGCGCGGGGCGCTTATATGGCTACACCTTC	CASSAGRLYGYTF
many	TRBV7-3	TRBJ2-1	TRBD1	TGTGCCAGCAGCTTAGACAGGGGAGGCTACAATGAGCAGTTCTTC	CASSLDRGGYNEQFF
.	TRBV4-1	TRBJ1-3	.	TGCGCCAGCAGCCAAGATTCAGCGACAATTCTGGCTGGCACTGGAAACACCATATATTTT	CASSQDSATILAGTGNTIYF
few	TRBV6-2/TRBV6-3	TRBJ1-6	.	TGTGCCAGCAGCGCAACAAACCGGGAGTTTAATTCACCCCTCCACTTT	CASSATNREFNSPLHF
.	TRBV29-1	TRBJ2-2	.	TGCAGCGTAACCCGGGACTCCCCTGGGGAGCTGTTTTTT	CSVTRDSPGELFF
many	TRBV5-1	TRBJ2-7	.	TGCGCCAGCAGCTCCGACGTGTCGACGGAGCAGTACTTC	CASSSDVSTEQYF
few	TRBV20-1	TRBJ2-3	TRBD2	TGCAGTGCTGGAGATCCGGGGGACTATACGGCAGATACGCAGTATTTT	CSAGDPGDYTADTQYF
many	TRBV27	TRBJ2-3	TRBD1	TGTGCCAGCAGTTTATTGTGGACAGGGGGCGCAGATACGCAGTATTTT	CASSLLWTGGADTQYF
.	TRBV3-1	TRBJ2-3	TRBD1	TGTGCCAGCAGCCAAACCGGGACAGGGGGTGTGGATACGCAGTATTTT	CASSQTGTGGVDTQYF
many	TRBV7-3	TRBJ2-7	.	TGTGCCAGCAGCCCAGATGAGGCGGGGTATTACGAGCAGTACTTC	CASSPDEAGYYEQYF
many	TRBV24-1	TRBJ2-3	TRBD1	TGTGCCACCAGTGAGCCTGCAGGGACAGAGGCTCCTACGCAGTATTTT	CATSEPAGTEAPTQYF
few	TRBV15	TRBJ1-1	.	TGTGCCACCAGCTCGGGGGGCGGAACTGAAGCTTTCTTT	CATSSGGGTEAFF
many	TRBV7-9	TRBJ1-5	TRBD1	TGTGCCAGCAGCCCGGGACAGGGAGATAGCAATCAGCCCCAGCATTTT	CASSPGQGDSNQPQHF
few	TRBV2	TRBJ2-7	.	TGTGCCAGCAGTGAACAGGGGTCCGGGTACGAGCAGTACTTC	CASSEQGSGYEQYF